This is a list of T cell receptor beta chains from one sample in a study of blood T cells in healthy people across ages. MiXCR, applied by TCRdb to the 5' RACE reads, yields one record per CDR3 protein. The sample includes approximately 2,000,000 distinct CDR3 sequences, about 39% of them seen just once. Sequenced: blood. The receptors derive from a human donor in good health. Each CDR3 is given with its conserved first and last residue. The D gene is left open where the match is weak. Clone size is not always given. Where it is, it says once, few, many or a class for expanded clones.

J	size	V	D	CDR3	DNA
TRBJ2-5	.	TRBV15	.	CAASRVRSGDKTQYF	TGTGCCGCCAGCAGAGTAAGATCTGGTGATAAGACCCAGTACTTC
TRBJ2-5	.	TRBV20-1	.	CSAPGQRGGVAQYF	TGCAGTGCTCCAGGACAGAGGGGGGGAGTAGCCCAGTACTTC
TRBJ2-5	.	TRBV7-2	.	CASSLARGGLGETQYF	TGTGCCAGCAGCCTGGCCAGGGGGGGACTTGGAGAGACCCAGTACTTC
TRBJ2-7	.	TRBV29-1	.	CSVGRGAFYEQYF	TGCAGCGTTGGACGGGGGGCTTTCTACGAGCAGTACTTC
TRBJ2-4	few	TRBV20-1	.	CSARGGAPRNIQYF	TGCAGTGCTAGAGGAGGGGCTCCCAGAAACATTCAGTACTTC
TRBJ2-7	few	TRBV7-8	TRBD1	CASSLGQGAGKDEQYF	TGTGCCAGCAGCTTAGGGCAGGGGGCCGGGAAAGACGAGCAGTACTTC
TRBJ1-2	.	TRBV29-1	.	CSVLKQEIYGYTF	TGCAGCGTTCTAAAACAGGAAATCTACGGCTACACCTTC
TRBJ2-3	.	TRBV5-1	.	CASKVVQELDTQYF	TGCGCCAGCAAAGTGGTACAGGAGCTGGATACGCAGTATTTT
TRBJ2-4	few	TRBV5-1	.	CASSIRQGRDIQYF	TGCGCCAGCAGCATCCGACAGGGGAGGGACATTCAGTACTTC
TRBJ2-3	many	TRBV29-1	.	CSVEEDTQYF	TGCAGCGTTGAAGAGGATACGCAGTATTTT
TRBJ1-5	.	TRBV7-2	TRBD1	CASSHGTGGFLGSLDQPQHF	TGTGCCAGCAGCCATGGGACAGGGGGCTTTTTGGGAAGTCTTGATCAGCCCCAGCATTTT
TRBJ2-7	.	TRBV2	.	CASSGLGEPYEQYF	TGTGCCAGCAGTGGGTTAGGGGAACCCTACGAGCAGTACTTC
TRBJ1-1	.	TRBV5-1	.	CASSLVGDGDLGAEAFF	TGCGCCAGCAGCTTGGTCGGGGACGGTGATTTAGGAGCTGAAGCTTTCTTT
TRBJ2-7	few	TRBV12-3/TRBV12-4	.	CASSSDRSGEQYF	TGTGCCAGCAGCTCCGACAGGTCTGGAGAGCAGTACTTC
TRBJ2-7	once	TRBV4-1	TRBD1	CASSQWTGSNSYEQYF	TGCGCCAGCAGCCAATGGACAGGGTCCAACTCCTACGAGCAGTACTTC
TRBJ2-1	.	TRBV7-9	TRBD2	CASSLGAGGYTSSYNEQFF	TGTGCCAGCAGCTTAGGAGCGGGGGGCTATACCAGCTCCTACAATGAGCAGTTCTTC
TRBJ2-7	few	TRBV12-3/TRBV12-4	.	CASTRLGGNEQYF	TGTGCCAGCACGCGGCTGGGGGGAAACGAGCAGTACTTC
TRBJ2-1	few	TRBV6-2/TRBV6-3	TRBD1	CASSPPRTGQFF	TGTGCCAGCAGCCCCCCTCGGACAGGGCAGTTCTTC
TRBJ2-7	once	TRBV28	.	CASRSPTSGANYEQYF	TGTGCCAGCAGGTCCCCTACCTCCGGGGCAAACTACGAGCAGTACTTC
TRBJ2-5	many	TRBV7-2	TRBD2	CASSAGGLMETQYF	TGTGCCAGCAGCGCGGGAGGCTTGATGGAGACCCAGTACTTC
TRBJ2-1	.	TRBV12-3/TRBV12-4	.	CASSHPGLEKNEQFF	TGTGCCAGCAGCCACCCGGGACTGGAGAAAAATGAGCAGTTCTTC
TRBJ1-5	.	TRBV6-5	.	CASSPGLFGNQPQHF	TGTGCCAGCAGTCCTGGGTTGTTTGGCAATCAGCCCCAGCATTTT
TRBJ2-1	many	TRBV7-8	.	CASSLVRLGGRQFF	TGTGCCAGCAGCTTAGTTAGATTGGGAGGACGGCAGTTCTTC
TRBJ2-1	.	TRBV4-3	TRBD2	CASSQEFGTTINNEQFF	TGCGCCAGCAGCCAAGAATTCGGGACTACCATAAACAATGAGCAGTTCTTC
TRBJ2-1	.	TRBV20-1	TRBD2	CSANPAGGSYNEQFF	TGCAGTGCTAATCCAGCGGGGGGATCCTACAATGAGCAGTTCTTC
TRBJ1-2	.	TRBV7-2	.	CASSRRGSLLHGYTF	TGTGCCAGCAGCCGGCGAGGCAGCCTCCTACATGGCTACACCTTC
TRBJ2-7	.	TRBV5-1	.	CASSLPTSYEQYF	TGCGCCAGCAGCTTGCCGACGTCCTACGAGCAGTACTTC
TRBJ1-2	few	TRBV4-3	TRBD1	CASSQVMGTGVYGYTF	TGCGCCAGCAGCCAAGTAATGGGGACAGGGGTTTATGGCTACACCTTC
TRBJ2-7	.	TRBV28	.	CASSLGSGITEQYF	TGTGCCAGCAGTTTAGGGTCAGGGATAACCGAGCAGTACTTC
TRBJ2-2	.	TRBV29-1	TRBD1	CSVGHGTGQGVPGELFF	TGCAGCGTCGGACACGGGACAGGTCAGGGAGTCCCCGGGGAGCTGTTTTTT
TRBJ1-2	.	TRBV4-2	.	CASSRHREDGYTF	TGTGCCAGCAGCCGTCACAGGGAGGATGGCTACACCTTC
TRBJ1-1	once	TRBV13	.	CASSYTGTGWAEAFF	TGTGCCAGCAGCTATACCGGGACCGGGTGGGCTGAAGCTTTCTTT
TRBJ1-1	few	TRBV5-6	.	CASSFLTAHRDTEAFF	TGTGCCAGCAGCTTTTTGACAGCCCATCGGGACACTGAAGCTTTCTTT
TRBJ2-7	.	TRBV4-3	.	CASSQGPTMTSSYEQYF	TGCGCCAGCAGCCAAGGGCCCACGATGACGAGTTCCTACGAGCAGTACTTC
TRBJ2-3	.	TRBV29-1	TRBD2	CSALRGASGGAVTDTQYF	TGCAGCGCCCTGAGGGGGGCTAGCGGGGGGGCAGTCACAGATACGCAGTATTTT
TRBJ2-7	once	TRBV6-6	.	CASRNPAYEQYF	TGTGCCAGCAGAAACCCTGCCTACGAGCAGTACTTC
TRBJ2-7	once	TRBV28	.	CASIRAYEQYF	TGTGCCAGCATAAGAGCCTACGAGCAGTACTTC
TRBJ2-2	.	TRBV3-1	.	CASSPAWTATGELFF	TGTGCCAGCAGCCCAGCATGGACAGCCACCGGGGAGCTGTTTTTT
TRBJ2-1	few	TRBV7-2	TRBD2	CASSLILADEQFF	TGTGCCAGCAGCTTAATACTAGCGGATGAGCAGTTCTTC
TRBJ2-4	.	TRBV27	.	CASSSFGGQYF	TGTGCCAGCAGTTCTTTCGGTGGGCAGTACTTC
TRBJ2-3	.	TRBV6-5	.	CASRASYVRSDTQYF	TGTGCCAGCAGGGCCAGCTATGTACGCTCAGATACGCAGTATTTT
TRBJ1-2	few	TRBV12-3/TRBV12-4	.	CASSHSIYGYTF	TGTGCCAGCAGCCACAGTATCTATGGCTACACCTTC
TRBJ1-1	few	TRBV12-3/TRBV12-4	.	CASSRLGGTFF	TGTGCCAGCAGTAGACTGGGGGGAACTTTCTTT
TRBJ1-5	.	TRBV7-9	.	CASSRAGDGGNQPQHF	TGTGCCAGCAGTAGGGCCGGGGACGGAGGGAATCAGCCCCAGCATTTT
TRBJ1-3	.	TRBV20-1	.	CSARFGGQGNTIYF	TGCAGTGCTAGATTCGGGGGGCAAGGAAACACCATATATTTT
TRBJ2-1	many	TRBV10-3	.	CAISDGRGDNEQFF	TGTGCCATCAGTGACGGACGGGGAGACAATGAGCAGTTCTTC